This T cell receptor (beta chain) was found in a study of OX40 agonist ivuxolimab in advanced cancers. In the study overall: Males comprised around 78% of the group, whose mean age was about 61 years (range roughly 20 to 90). Study results and limitations: A proportion of nonresponders additionally exhibited low normalized T-cell clonal expansion. Circulating CD4+ and CD8+ T cells showed clonal expansion by week 6 at 0.1 to 3.0 mg/kg. The mean number of expanded clones was higher in CD8+ T cells than in CD4+.

Trimming stripped 0 bases from V and 1 base from J, with 15 bases between. In germline, CDR1 is SEHNR, CDR2 FQNEAQ (reference sequence). This CDR3 is built from 17 residues. TCRdb's table, derived via immunoSEQ multiplex PCR, lists solely in-frame clones and lacks some. The sample yields over 75,000 clones, under 95% seen once. Comment on this clone: What it binds is unknown.

The gene calls are TRBV7-9 and TRBJ2-5; D is ambiguous. Sequencing used CD4+ or CD8+ T cells sorted from blood, obtained in a trial of the OX40 agonist ivuxolimab. This sequence was found in an adult with an advanced solid tumor such as melanoma, head and neck, liver or kidney cancer. The CDR3 nucleotides are TGTGCCAGCAGCTTAGCCCCGACTTTCTCGATCCAAGAGACCCAGTACTTC. Protein: CASSLAPTFSIQETQYF.